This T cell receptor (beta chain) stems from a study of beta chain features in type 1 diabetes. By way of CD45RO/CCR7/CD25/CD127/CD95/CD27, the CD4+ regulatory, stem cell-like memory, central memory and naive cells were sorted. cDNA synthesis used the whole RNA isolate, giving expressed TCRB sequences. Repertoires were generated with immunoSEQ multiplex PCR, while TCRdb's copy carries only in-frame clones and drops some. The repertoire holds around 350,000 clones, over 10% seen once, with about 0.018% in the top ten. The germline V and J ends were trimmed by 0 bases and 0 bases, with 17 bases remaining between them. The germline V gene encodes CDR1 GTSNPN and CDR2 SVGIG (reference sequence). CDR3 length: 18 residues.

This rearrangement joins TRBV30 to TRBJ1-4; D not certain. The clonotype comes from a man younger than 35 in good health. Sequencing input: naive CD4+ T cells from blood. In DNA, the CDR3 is TGTGCCTGGAGTGTACTTCGGGGAAGTCGAGCAACTAATGAAAAACTGTTTTTT. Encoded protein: CAWSVLRGSRATNEKLFF.